Presented here are 25 T cell receptor beta chains from one specimen sequenced in a study of technical replicates of blood from a few donors. Assay: immunoSEQ multiplex PCR; the TCRdb copy retains only in-frame clones and omits some. The table records 65,000 to 85,000 clones, about nine tenths of them present only once. The sequenced sample consisted of T cells isolated from PBMCs. The receptors come from a human donor in good health.

The chain employs TRBV28 and TRBJ1-3; no clear D gene. The ends were cut back, 3 bases at V and 0 bases at J, with 12 bases in the middle. Germline CDR1 reads MDHEN; CDR2 reads SYDVKM. CDR3 length: 16 amino acids. CDR3 in amino acids: CASSLSSLISGNTIYF. CDR3 bases: TGTGCCAGCAGTTTGTCGTCTCTTATCTCTGGAAACACCATATATTTT.

The V and J genes are TRBV30 and TRBJ2-7; 8 nucleotides line up with TRBD2. Trimming cost V 1 base and J 4 bases; bases outside gene matches: 6. The CDR3 sequence is 14 residues long. The germline gives CDR1 GTSNPN, CDR2 SVGIG (reference sequence). The CDR3 DNA is TGTGCCTGGAGTGCCCGGGGGGGCAGGTACGAGCAGTACTTC. Amino acid sequence: CAWSARGGRYEQYF.

The CDR3 DNA reads TGTGCCAGCAGCAAAGCCCACGGGGGTTTGAAAGAGACCCAGTACTTC. Residues: CASSKAHGGLKETQYF. The genes are TRBV21-1 and TRBJ2-5; TRBD2 is the table's D call and was not checked against the DNA. TRBV21-1 is flagged as a pseudogene. This CDR3 contains 16 residues.

This rearrangement joins TRBV5-1 to TRBJ1-4; a weak D match, TRBD1 (6 bases). In germline, CDR1 is SGHRS, CDR2 YFSETQ. There are 16 residues in the CDR3. V lost 0 bases and J 8 bases, leaving 17 bases between the germline ends. CDR3 DNA sequence: TGCGCCAGCAGCTTGGGCCGATCAGGGGTTCAGGAAAAACTGTTTTTT. This codes for CASSLGRSGVQEKLFF.

This rearrangement joins TRBV6-1 to TRBJ2-7; no clear D gene. Trimming shortened V by 2 bases and J by 5 bases, and 10 bases separated the two germline ends. CDR3 length: 13 residues. Germline assignment: CDR1 MNHNS and CDR2 SASEGT. The CDR3 DNA reads TGTGCCAGCAGTGAACTTAGTTACCACGAGCAGTACTTC. This encodes CASSELSYHEQYF.

The chain uses TRBV4-1 and TRBJ2-1; TRBD2 might be the D (7 bases). Germline values: CDR1 MGHRA, CDR2 YSYEKL. This CDR3 is built from 13 residues. The V and J ends lost 8 bases and 3 bases respectively, with 11 bases between them. The CDR3 protein is CASQGGGYNEQFF. The CDR3 DNA sequence: TGCGCCAGCCAGGGAGGGGGCTACAATGAGCAGTTCTTC.

The V gene is TRBV28, the J gene TRBJ2-4; the D gene is possibly TRBD1 (7 bases). Germline V gene lookup returns CDR1 MDHEN and CDR2 SYDVKM. The CDR3 spans 15 residues. Trimming left V 7 bases short and J 6 bases short, with 19 bases between. The CDR3 bases are TGTGCCAGCATTCCCGGACAGGCCGGGGGAAACATTCAGTACTTC. Amino acid sequence: CASIPGQAGGNIQYF. The whole variable domain, remainder taken from reference TRBV28 and TRBJ2-4, is DVKVTQSSRYLVKRTGEKVFLECVQDMDHENMFWYRQDPGLGLRLIYFSYDVKMKEKGDIPEGYSVSREKKERFSLILESASTNQTSMYLCASIPGQAGGNIQYFGAGTRLSVL.

In nucleotides, the CDR3 is TGTGCCAGCAGCCCAATGAACACCGGGGAGCTGTTTTTT. Protein product: CASSPMNTGELFF. This chain joins TRBV28 and TRBJ2-2; D is unresolved. Deletions cut 6 bases from V and 1 base from J, with 6 bases between. Germline CDR1 and CDR2: MDHEN and SYDVKM. The CDR3 has 13 amino acids.

The rearrangement joins TRBV18 to TRBJ1-1, with a tentative D call TRBD1 (6 bases). Per germline, CDR1 KGHSH and CDR2 LQKENI. Trimming shortened V by 0 bases and J by 0 bases, and 14 bases separated the two germline ends. The CDR3 is 17 residues long. This chain's CDR3 is CASSPPSAGQLNTEAFF. As DNA, the CDR3 is TGTGCCAGCTCACCACCGAGCGCTGGACAGTTGAACACTGAAGCTTTCTTT. Drawing the rest from reference TRBV18 and TRBJ1-1, the complete variable domain is NAGVMQNPRHLVRRRGQEARLRCSPMKGHSHVYWYRQLPEEGLKFMVYLQKENIIDESGMPKERFSAEFPKEGPSILRIQQVVRGDSAAYFCASSPPSAGQLNTEAFFGQGTRLTVV.

The gene calls are TRBV25-1 and TRBJ2-7, with D tentatively TRBD2 (5 bases). This CDR3 has 15 amino acids. Per germline, CDR1 MGHDK and CDR2 SYGVNS. V was pared by 1 base and J by 4 bases, with 14 bases between. The CDR3 DNA is TGTGCCAGCAGTGAATCCGGGGTCTTGGGGTACGAGCAGTACTTC. Translation gives CASSESGVLGYEQYF.

This sequence joins TRBV10-3 and TRBJ2-7, with D perhaps TRBD2 (6 bases). V lost 1 base and J 0 bases, leaving 7 bases between the germline ends. CDR1 is ENHRY, CDR2 SYGVKD, per germline. This CDR3 spans 14 amino acids. The CDR3 sequence is CAISEWRGSYEQYF. CDR3 DNA sequence: TGTGCCATCAGTGAGTGGAGGGGCTCCTACGAGCAGTACTTC.

The chain joins TRBV28 to TRBJ2-3; D is perhaps TRBD1 (6 bases). CDR1 and CDR2 (germline): MDHEN, SYDVKM. V lost 5 bases and J lost 3, with 21 bases in between. The CDR3 is made up of 17 amino acids. The CDR3 nucleotides read TGTGCCAGCAGTACCCAGTCCGGGGACATAAAAACAGATACGCAGTATTTT. Its translation is CASSTQSGDIKTDTQYF.

The genes are TRBV10-3 and TRBJ1-1, with TRBD1 as a possible D gene (5 bases). V lost 0 bases and J 0 bases, leaving 8 bases between the germline ends. The germline V gene encodes CDR1 ENHRY and CDR2 SYGVKD. The CDR3 sequence is 15 residues long. CDR3 region: CAISESRGMNTEAFF. In nucleotides, the CDR3 is TGTGCCATCAGTGAGTCGCGGGGGATGAACACTGAAGCTTTCTTT.

This clone came up once. This chain uses TRBV5-1 with TRBJ2-5; 8 bases match TRBD1. The CDR3 sequence is 18 residues long. V dropped 5 bases and J dropped 5; count of bases not matched to a gene: 20. Per the germline V gene, CDR1 is SGHRS and CDR2 is YFSETQ. The CDR3 is CASRGQGLLEWGVETQYF. The CDR3 DNA reads as TGCGCCAGCAGAGGACAGGGCCTCTTGGAATGGGGGGTGGAGACCCAGTACTTC.

This clone was seen only once. The chain carries TRBV2 and TRBJ1-5; perhaps TRBD1 as D (5 bases). V was trimmed by 2 bases and J by 5 bases, leaving 10 bases between them. Germline V lookup: CDR1 SNHLY, CDR2 FYNNEI. CDR3 length: 14 amino acids. The CDR3 loop reads CASSEQGLYQPQHF. CDR3 sequence (DNA): TGTGCCAGCAGTGAACAGGGTTTGTATCAGCCCCAGCATTTT. Full variable domain (outside the CDR3, taken from reference TRBV2 and TRBJ1-5): EPEVTQTPSHQVTQMGQEVILRCVPISNHLYFYWYRQILGQKVEFLVSFYNNEISEKSEIFDDQFSVERPDGSNFTLKIRSTKLEDSAMYFCASSEQGLYQPQHFGDGTRLSIL.

The genes are TRBV5-1 and TRBJ2-2, with 14 bases fitting TRBD2. Losses at the gene ends were 4 bases for V and 3 bases for J; bases not matched to a gene: 5. The germline CDR1 and CDR2 sequences are SGHRS and YFSETQ. The CDR3 has 17 amino acids. CDR3 DNA: TGCGCCAGCAGCCTGGGACTAGCGGGAGCCCACACCGGGGAGCTGTTTTTT. Protein: CASSLGLAGAHTGELFF.

The rearrangement uses TRBV29-1 and TRBJ2-2; possibly TRBD2 for D (6 bases). This CDR3 is built from 12 residues. The V end was cut by 5 bases, the J end by 6 bases, with 10 bases between. CDR1 is SQVTM and CDR2 is ANQGSEA in the germline V gene. Here the CDR3 reads CSVRDFPGELFF. The DNA of the CDR3 is TGCAGCGTTCGGGACTTTCCCGGGGAGCTGTTTTTT.

This clone was picked up one time. This chain joins TRBV6-1 and TRBJ2-3, with 13 bases that match TRBD2. The CDR3 consists of 18 residues. Trimming removed 3 bases from V and 0 bases from J; junction bases left unmatched: 6. From germline, CDR1 is MNHNS and CDR2 SASEGT. The CDR3 bases are TGTGCCAGCAGTGATGGGACTAGCGGGGCCTATAGCACAGATACGCAGTATTTT. The encoded protein is CASSDGTSGAYSTDTQYF.

In this sample, this clone turned up a few times. The chain carries TRBV2 and TRBJ2-7, with D perhaps TRBD1 (8 bases). Trimming left V 10 bases short and J 5 bases short, with 18 bases between. CDR1 is SNHLY and CDR2 is FYNNEI in the germline V gene. CDR3 length: 13 amino acids. The CDR3 is CAIKQGEGDEQYF. CDR3 DNA: TGTGCCATCAAACAGGGGGAGGGGGACGAGCAGTACTTC.

This chain uses TRBV7-9 with TRBJ1-4, with 9 bases lining up with TRBD1. Germline V lookup: CDR1 SEHNR, CDR2 FQNEAQ (reference sequence). The V and J ends lost 4 bases and 8 bases, in that order; junction bases with no gene match: 5. The CDR3 runs to 14 residues. CDR3 DNA: TGTGCCAGCAGCTGGGGACAGGGTAACGAAAAACTGTTTTTT. Translating gives CASSWGQGNEKLFF.

V usage is TRBV10-3 and J usage is TRBJ1-5, with 8 nucleotides matching TRBD1. The germline V gene has CDR1 ENHRY and CDR2 SYGVKD. The CDR3 is made up of 15 amino acids. The V and J ends lost 4 bases and 5 bases, in that order; junction bases with no gene match: 7. This chain's CDR3 is CAISVALQGDQPQHF. DNA for the CDR3: TGTGCCATCAGTGTCGCTTTACAGGGGGATCAGCCCCAGCATTTT.

This chain links TRBV29-1 with TRBJ1-2; D remains ambiguous. Germline values: CDR1 SQVTM, CDR2 ANQGSEA. Between the trimmed V and J ends, which lost 3 bases and 2 bases, there was a span of 4 bases. The CDR3 has 11 amino acids. The chain's CDR3 is CSVDGNYGYTF. The CDR3 coding sequence is TGCAGCGTTGACGGGAACTATGGCTACACCTTC.

The gene calls are TRBV27 and TRBJ1-1; possibly TRBD1 for D (6 bases). Germline loops: CDR1 MNHEY, CDR2 SMNVEV (reference sequence). The CDR3 runs to 13 residues. The V end was cut by 7 bases, the J end by 1 base, with 10 bases between. CDR3 coding DNA: TGTGCCAGCAACGAACAGGGGAACACTGAAGCTTTCTTT. This encodes CASNEQGNTEAFF.

This chain joins TRBV19 and TRBJ1-5, with TRBD1 matching 10 bases. CDR1 is LNHDA, CDR2 SQIVND, per germline (reference sequence). The CDR3 sequence is 15 residues long. V trimming: 4 bases; J trimming: 6 bases; junction bases outside the gene matches: 6. The CDR3 sequence is CASSTRQGASQPQHF. The CDR3 DNA is TGTGCCAGTAGTACCAGACAGGGGGCTAGTCAGCCCCAGCATTTT.

CDR3 nucleotides: TGTGCCAGCAGCCGCGGGACAGGGAAAGCGGAAAAACTGTTTTTT. Residues: CASSRGTGKAEKLFF. The rearrangement joins TRBV7-9 to TRBJ1-4; 9 bases match TRBD1. The CDR3 totals 15 residues. Germline CDR1 reads SEHNR; CDR2 reads FQNEAQ (reference sequence). The ends lost 5 bases at V and 8 bases at J; junction bases unmatched: 9.